This T cell receptor beta chain stems from a study of CD8 T cells in Susac syndrome. The multiple sclerosis controls were treatment-naive patients with relapsing-remitting disease that was stable or active. The TEMRA cells underwent FACS enrichment, while the CD8+ and CD4+ T cells underwent negative isolation. After removal of 0 bases from V and 0 bases from J, the junction contained 4 bases not matched to a gene. CDR1 and CDR2 (germline): SGDLS, YYNGEE. The CDR3 is 16 residues long. After extraction with the RNeasy kit, about 0.45 to 1 ug of the RNA was reverse transcribed using random hexamers. The amplification used immunoSEQ multiplex PCR on TCR beta CDR3; it spanned 54 Vbeta and 13 Jbeta. TCRdb re-called the immunoSEQ multiplex PCR reads through MiXCR, storing one row per CDR3 protein. The table includes 200,000 or so distinct CDR3 sequences, 90% to 95% detected once.

The rearrangement joins TRBV9 to TRBJ2-3; 7 bases line up with TRBD1. The origin of this receptor is a human donor with multiple sclerosis. Sequenced: CD4+ T cells from PBMCs. The CDR3 region has the DNA TGTGCCAGCAGCGTAGAGGGACAGACTAGCACAGATACGCAGTATTTT. Translating it yields CASSVEGQTSTDTQYF.